This paragraph covers one TCR beta chain sequence. Regarding time point: pre-sensitization, week 0. As to treatment: therapeutic diphenylcyclopropenone sensitization with weekly scalp DPC. Drawing of blood took place ahead of applying each patch test. Donors, patients with alopecia ranging from 18 to 70 years old and judged suitable for DPC, provided samples. One entry per CDR3 protein results from TCRdb running MiXCR on the RACE reads. Of over 300,000 distinct CDR3 sequences listed, 5% to 6.5% were seen once; the top ten hold approximately 2.8%. The entry originates in a study of human T cells and chemical hapten exposure. At the level of the study: DPC at 2% was the sensitizing agent, placed on 2 cm by 2 cm of upper inner arm skin. Yields of TCR per sample differed, chiefly owing to small differences in pooled library volume.

V lost 1 base and J 3 bases, leaving 12 bases between the germline ends. This CDR3 is built from 16 residues. Germline CDR1 reads SGHDN; CDR2 reads FVKESK. The receptor was derived from a woman aged 45-65 years with alopecia areata. Some clones in this sample may be carry-over from other donors' samples. The sequenced sample was whole blood, obtained in connection with sensitization to the hapten diphenylcyclopropenone (DPC). The J gene is TRBJ1-4, the V gene TRBV14, with D unclear. CDR3 loop: CASSQGTTRSNEKLFF. DNA for the CDR3: TGTGCCAGCAGCCAAGGAACGACACGATCTAATGAAAAACTGTTTTTT.